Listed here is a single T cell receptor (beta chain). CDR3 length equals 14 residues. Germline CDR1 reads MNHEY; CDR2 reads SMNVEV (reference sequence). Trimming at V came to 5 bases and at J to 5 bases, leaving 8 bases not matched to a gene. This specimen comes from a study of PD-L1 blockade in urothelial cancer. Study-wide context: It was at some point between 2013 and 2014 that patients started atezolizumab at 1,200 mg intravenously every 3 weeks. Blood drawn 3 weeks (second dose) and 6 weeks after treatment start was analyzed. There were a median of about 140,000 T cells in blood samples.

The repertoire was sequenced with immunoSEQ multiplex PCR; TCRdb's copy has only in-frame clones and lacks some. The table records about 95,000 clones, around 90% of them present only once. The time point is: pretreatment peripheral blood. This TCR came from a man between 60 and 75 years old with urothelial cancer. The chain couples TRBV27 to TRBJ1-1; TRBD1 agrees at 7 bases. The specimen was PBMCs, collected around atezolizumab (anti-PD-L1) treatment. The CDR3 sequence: CASSPGQVRTEAFF. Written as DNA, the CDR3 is TGTGCCAGCAGTCCAGGACAGGTGCGAACTGAAGCTTTCTTT.